The 6 T cell receptor beta chains reported below all come from one sample, sequenced in a study of cytomegalovirus exposure and HLA in healthy donors. The PCR ran on 60 Vbeta and 13 Jbeta primers. Assay used: immunoSEQ multiplex PCR; TCRdb lists only in-frame clones, some missing. The sample includes about 160,000 clones, 80% of them seen just once. The source material was PBMCs. The receptors derive from a male donor in good health and CMV-seropositive.

The chain joins TRBV18 to TRBJ1-4; 8 bases line up with TRBD1. V lost 4 bases to trimming and J lost 8 bases; unmatched junction nucleotides: 6. CDR1 KGHSH and CDR2 LQKENI come from the germline V gene. The CDR3 runs 14 residues. The CDR3 here is CASSRGTGGEKLFF. The CDR3 DNA is TGTGCCAGCTCACGCGGGACAGGTGGGGAAAAACTGTTTTTT.

As for this clone: The germline gene is not matched at one end of the junction; a read error may be the cause. This sequence joins TRBV5-1 and TRBJ1-2; the D gene is possibly TRBD1 (5 bases). This CDR3 has 14 residues. CDR1 is SGHRS, CDR2 YFSETQ, per germline. CDR3 sequence reads: CASSLGDLSYGYTF. CDR3 nucleotides: TGCGCCAGCAGTTTGGGGGACTTGTCCTATGGCTACACCTTC.

The rearrangement uses TRBV15 and TRBJ2-2, with 10 bases lining up with TRBD1. Germline V CDR1 and CDR2: LNHNV, YYDKDF (reference sequence). V was clipped by 1 base and J by 4 bases; unmatched bases: 3. This CDR3 region has 16 residues. DNA for the CDR3: TGTGCCACCAGCAGAGGAGGGACAGGGGTCACCGGGGAGCTGTTTTTT. It codes for CATSRGGTGVTGELFF.

V usage is TRBV10-3 and J usage is TRBJ2-4, with 10 bases lining up with TRBD2. This CDR3 has 14 amino acids. Germline V gene lookup returns CDR1 ENHRY and CDR2 SYGVKD. The V segment lost 10 bases and the J segment 12 bases; nucleotides outside the gene matches: 15. CDR3 nucleotide sequence: TGTGCCACATCAAGCGGGAGGGGCAAAACGGATCAGTACTTC. Protein sequence: CATSSGRGKTDQYF.

The chain couples TRBV29-1 to TRBJ1-1, with D possibly matching TRBD1 (6 bases). Germline V CDR1 and CDR2: SQVTM, ANQGSEA. Trimming took 7 bases from V and 0 from J, leaving 12 bases between them. The CDR3 covers 13 residues. CDR3 nucleotides: TGCAGCGGGACGAGGGGGTTGAACACTGAAGCTTTCTTT. It yields the protein CSGTRGLNTEAFF.

V is TRBV7-8 and J is TRBJ2-3, with D possibly matching TRBD2 (6 bases). The CDR3 is made up of 14 amino acids. The V and J ends lost 10 bases and 0 bases respectively, with 14 bases between them. Germline V gene sequence: CDR1 SGHVS, CDR2 FQNEAQ. The DNA of the CDR3 is TGTGCCACCCTCCCGCTAGCGAGCACAGATACGCAGTATTTT. Translating gives CATLPLASTDTQYF. The full variable domain, in which reference TRBV7-8 and TRBJ2-3 provide the parts outside the CDR3, is GAGVSQSPRYKVAKRGQDVALRCDPISGHVSLFWYQQALGQGPEFLTYFQNEAQLDKSGLPSDRFFAERPEGSVSTLKIQRTQQEDSAVYLCATLPLASTDTQYFGPGTRLTVL.